This TCR beta chain emerged from a study of T-cell reconstitution after alpha-beta-depleted transplantation in children. Study-wide results and caveats: Where alpha-beta T cells came from about two months after transplant was reportedly several hundred expanded graft clones. Surviving recipient T cells and thymic progenitors accounted for the high day-60 TCRbeta diversity observed in some patients. Counts and diversity of T cells one year after transplant came mostly from newly produced T cells.

This clonotype was detected many times. No antigen is known for it. A library of TCRbeta sequences, prepared with unique molecular identifiers, was generated. A single record per CDR3 protein comes from TCRdb applying MiXCR to the PCR reads. The sample yields approximately 70,000 distinct CDR3 sequences, roughly 4.9% seen once. This CDR3 is 15 amino acids long. The V gene end was trimmed by 4 bases and the J gene end by 7 bases; junction bases not matched to a gene: 12. Germline V CDR1 and CDR2: SGDLS, YYNGEE. This specimen was PBMCs, mostly from graft donor cells, taken 180 days after TCRalphabeta/CD19-depleted stem cell transplant. The receptor was derived from a boy younger than two who had a stem cell transplant for acute myeloid leukemia, so the T cells may come from the graft donor. The chain combines TRBV9 with TRBJ2-7, with TRBD1 identical over 9 bases. CDR3 loop: CASSPSTGGKGEQYF. CDR3 bases: TGTGCCAGCAGCCCTTCGACAGGGGGGAAGGGGGAGCAGTACTTC.